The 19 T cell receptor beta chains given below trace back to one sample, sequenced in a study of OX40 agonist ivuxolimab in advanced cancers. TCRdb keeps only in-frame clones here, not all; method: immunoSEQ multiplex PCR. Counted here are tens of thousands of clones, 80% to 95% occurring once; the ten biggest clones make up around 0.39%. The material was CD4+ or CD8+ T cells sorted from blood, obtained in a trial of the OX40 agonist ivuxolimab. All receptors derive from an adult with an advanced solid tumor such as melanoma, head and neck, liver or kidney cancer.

The CDR3 region is CASSLGQGSGGYTF. The CDR3 DNA sequence: TGTGCCAGCAGCTTAGGACAGGGGAGCGGGGGCTACACCTTC. The chain carries TRBV7-9 and TRBJ1-2; 8 positions agree with TRBD1. The length of the CDR3 is 14 residues. Trimming took 1 base from V and 8 from J; bases not matched to a gene: 6. Germline-derived CDR1 and CDR2 are SEHNR and FQNEAQ (reference sequence).

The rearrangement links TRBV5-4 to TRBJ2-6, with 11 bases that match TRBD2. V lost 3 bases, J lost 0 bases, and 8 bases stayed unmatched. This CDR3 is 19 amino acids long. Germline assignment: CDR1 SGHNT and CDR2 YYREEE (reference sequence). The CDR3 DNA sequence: TGTGCCAGCAGCTCGAAAGGACTAGCGGGTGGCTCTGGGGCCAACGTCCTGACTTTC. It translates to CASSSKGLAGGSGANVLTF.

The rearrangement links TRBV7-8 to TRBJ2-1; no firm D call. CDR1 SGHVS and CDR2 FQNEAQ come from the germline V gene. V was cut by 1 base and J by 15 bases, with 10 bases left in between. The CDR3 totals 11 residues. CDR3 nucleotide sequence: TGTGCCAGCAGCTTAGGGGATGGGTCGTTCTTC. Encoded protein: CASSLGDGSFF.

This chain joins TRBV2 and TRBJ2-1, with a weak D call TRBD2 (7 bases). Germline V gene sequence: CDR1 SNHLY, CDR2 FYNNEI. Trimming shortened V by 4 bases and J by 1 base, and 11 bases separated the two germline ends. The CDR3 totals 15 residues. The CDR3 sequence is CASSVGGASYNEQFF. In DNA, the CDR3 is TGTGCCAGCAGTGTGGGGGGGGCATCCTACAATGAGCAGTTCTTC.

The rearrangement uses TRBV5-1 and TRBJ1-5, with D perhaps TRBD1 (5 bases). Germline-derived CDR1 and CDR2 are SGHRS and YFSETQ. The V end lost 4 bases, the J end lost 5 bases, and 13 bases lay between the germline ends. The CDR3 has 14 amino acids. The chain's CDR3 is CASSAGTVDQPQHF. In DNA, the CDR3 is TGCGCCAGCAGCGCGGGGACCGTCGATCAGCCCCAGCATTTT. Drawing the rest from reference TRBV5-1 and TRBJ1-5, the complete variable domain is KAGVTQTPRYLIKTRGQQVTLSCSPISGHRSVSWYQQTPGQGLQFLFEYFSETQRNKGNFPGRFSGRQFSNSRSEMNVSTLELGDSALYLCASSAGTVDQPQHFGDGTRLSIL.

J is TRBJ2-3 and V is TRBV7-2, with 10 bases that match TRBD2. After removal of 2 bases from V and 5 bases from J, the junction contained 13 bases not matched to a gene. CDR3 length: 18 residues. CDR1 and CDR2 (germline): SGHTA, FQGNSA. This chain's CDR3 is CASSLNGLAGVVRDTQYF. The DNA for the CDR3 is TGTGCCAGCAGCTTAAACGGGCTAGCGGGAGTTGTCAGAGATACGCAGTATTTT.

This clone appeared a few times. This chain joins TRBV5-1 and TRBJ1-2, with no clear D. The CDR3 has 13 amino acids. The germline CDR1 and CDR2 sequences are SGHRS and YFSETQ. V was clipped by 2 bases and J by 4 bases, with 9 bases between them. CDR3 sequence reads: CASSLGGRYGYTF. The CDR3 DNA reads TGCGCCAGCAGCTTAGGCGGCCGCTATGGCTACACCTTC. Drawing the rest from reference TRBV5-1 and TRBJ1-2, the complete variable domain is KAGVTQTPRYLIKTRGQQVTLSCSPISGHRSVSWYQQTPGQGLQFLFEYFSETQRNKGNFPGRFSGRQFSNSRSEMNVSTLELGDSALYLCASSLGGRYGYTFGSGTRLTVV.

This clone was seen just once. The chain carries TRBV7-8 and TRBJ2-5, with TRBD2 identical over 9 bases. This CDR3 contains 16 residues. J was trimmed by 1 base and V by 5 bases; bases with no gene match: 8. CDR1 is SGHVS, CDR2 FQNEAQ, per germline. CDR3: CASSPGLAPFQETQYF. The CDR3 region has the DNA TGTGCCAGCAGCCCAGGACTAGCGCCTTTCCAAGAGACCCAGTACTTC. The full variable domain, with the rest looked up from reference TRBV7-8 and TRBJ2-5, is GAGVSQSPRYKVAKRGQDVALRCDPISGHVSLFWYQQALGQGPEFLTYFQNEAQLDKSGLPSDRFFAERPEGSVSTLKIQRTQQEDSAVYLCASSPGLAPFQETQYFGPGTRLLVL.

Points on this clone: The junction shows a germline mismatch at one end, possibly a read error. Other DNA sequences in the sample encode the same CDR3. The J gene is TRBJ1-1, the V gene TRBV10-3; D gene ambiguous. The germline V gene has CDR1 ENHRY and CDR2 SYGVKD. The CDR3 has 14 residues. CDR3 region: CAISESGSGSEAFF. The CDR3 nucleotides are TGTGCCATCAGTGAATCGGGGTCGGGATCTGAGGCTTTCTTT.

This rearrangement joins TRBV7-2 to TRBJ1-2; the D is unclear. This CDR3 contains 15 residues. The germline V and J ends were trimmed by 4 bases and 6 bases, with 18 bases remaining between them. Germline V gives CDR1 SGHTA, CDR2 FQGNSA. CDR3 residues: CASSSQPAQQNGYTF. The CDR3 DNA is TGTGCCAGCAGCTCCCAACCCGCACAGCAAAATGGCTACACCTTC.

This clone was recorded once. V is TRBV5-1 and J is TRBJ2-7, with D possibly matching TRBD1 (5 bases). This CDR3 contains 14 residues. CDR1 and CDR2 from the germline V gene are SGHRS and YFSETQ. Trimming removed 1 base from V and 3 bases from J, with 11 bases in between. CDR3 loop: CASSLSDSSYEQYF. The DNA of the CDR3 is TGCGCCAGCAGCTTGTCTGACAGCAGCTACGAGCAGTACTTC.

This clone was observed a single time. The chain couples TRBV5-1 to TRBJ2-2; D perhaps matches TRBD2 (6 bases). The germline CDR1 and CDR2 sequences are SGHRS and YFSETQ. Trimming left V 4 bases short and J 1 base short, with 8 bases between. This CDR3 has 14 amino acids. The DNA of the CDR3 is TGCGCCAGCAGCCCCGGGAGGAACACCGGGGAGCTGTTTTTT. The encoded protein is CASSPGRNTGELFF.

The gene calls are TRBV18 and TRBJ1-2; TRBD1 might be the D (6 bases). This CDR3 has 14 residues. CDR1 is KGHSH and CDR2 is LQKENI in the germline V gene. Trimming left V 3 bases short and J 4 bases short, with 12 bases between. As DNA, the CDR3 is TGTGCCAGCTCACCGGACAGTTCGAGCTATGGCTACACCTTC. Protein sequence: CASSPDSSSYGYTF.

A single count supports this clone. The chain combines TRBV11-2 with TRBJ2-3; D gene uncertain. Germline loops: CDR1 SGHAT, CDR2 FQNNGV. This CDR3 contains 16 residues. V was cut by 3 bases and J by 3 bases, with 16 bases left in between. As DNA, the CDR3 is TGTGCCAGCAGCTTCCCGCTGCAACCTAGGACAGATACGCAGTATTTT. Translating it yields CASSFPLQPRTDTQYF.

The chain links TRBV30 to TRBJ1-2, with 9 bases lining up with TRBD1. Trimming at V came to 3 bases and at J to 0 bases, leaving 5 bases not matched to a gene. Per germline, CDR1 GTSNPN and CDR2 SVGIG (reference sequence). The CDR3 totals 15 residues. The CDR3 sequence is CAWRGTGSSNYGYTF. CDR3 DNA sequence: TGTGCCTGGAGGGGGACAGGGTCCTCTAACTATGGCTACACCTTC. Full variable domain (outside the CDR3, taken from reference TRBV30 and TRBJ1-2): SQTIHQWPATLVQPVGSPLSLECTVEGTSNPNLYWYRQAAGRGLQLLFYSVGIGQISSEVPQNLSASRPQDRQFILSSKKLLLSDSGFYLCAWRGTGSSNYGYTFGSGTRLTVV.

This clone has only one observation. The CDR3 protein is CATSSSRTGRLVNEQFF. DNA of the CDR3: TGTGCCACCAGCAGCTCTCGGACAGGGAGATTGGTCAATGAGCAGTTCTTC. V is TRBV15 and J is TRBJ2-1; 8 bases are shared with TRBD1. V gave up 3 bases and J gave up 6 bases; unmatched junction bases: 13. The germline CDR1 and CDR2 sequences are LNHNV and YYDKDF (reference sequence). The CDR3 sequence is 17 residues long.

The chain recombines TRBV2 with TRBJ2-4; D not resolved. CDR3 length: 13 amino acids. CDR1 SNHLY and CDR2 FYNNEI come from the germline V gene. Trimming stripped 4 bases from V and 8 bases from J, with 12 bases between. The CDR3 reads CASSGHPGDIQYF. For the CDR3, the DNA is TGTGCCAGCAGTGGTCACCCGGGCGACATTCAGTACTTC.

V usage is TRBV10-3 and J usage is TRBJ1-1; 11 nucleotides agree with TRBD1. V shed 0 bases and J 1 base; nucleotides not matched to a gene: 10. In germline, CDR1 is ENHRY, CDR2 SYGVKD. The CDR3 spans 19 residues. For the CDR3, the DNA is TGTGCCATCAGTGAGTCAATGGGGAAGGGGACAGGGGGGAACACTGAAGCTTTCTTT. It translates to CAISESMGKGTGGNTEAFF.

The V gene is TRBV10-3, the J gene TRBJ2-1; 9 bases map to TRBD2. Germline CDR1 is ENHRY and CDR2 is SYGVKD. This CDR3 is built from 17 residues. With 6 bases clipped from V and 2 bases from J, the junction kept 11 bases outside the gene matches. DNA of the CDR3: TGTGCCATCAGCGGGGTCTTGACTAGCGGAGCCTACAATGAGCAGTTCTTC. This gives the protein CAISGVLTSGAYNEQFF.